This TCR beta chain emerged from a study of blood T cell repertoires in COVID-19. Per the original methods: Cell counts per sample came from amplifying reference gene primers. Repertoires were generated with immunoSEQ multiplex PCR, while TCRdb's copy carries only in-frame clones and drops some. V and J calls and clone size follow that table, whereas D and trimming were derived from the DNA. This table has 450,000 or so clones, approximately 90% appearing once. Losses at the gene ends were 4 bases for V and 9 bases for J; bases not matched to a gene: 9. This CDR3 contains 15 residues. Germline V gives CDR1 SGHTS, CDR2 YDEGEE.

This rearrangement joins TRBV5-8 to TRBJ1-6, with TRBD1 identical over 8 bases. The sequence was collected from a man aged 18 to 35 with COVID-19, enrolled during active disease. Sequencing was done on a sample of peripheral blood. The CDR3 nucleotides read TGTGCCAGCAGCCCTGGACAGGGAGGGTTTTCACCCCTCCACTTT. Its protein is CASSPGQGGFSPLHF.